Listed here is a single T cell receptor beta chain. The antigen remains unidentified. Assay: immunoSEQ multiplex PCR; the TCRdb copy retains only in-frame clones and omits some. The sample yields about 400,000 clones, 75% to 90% seen once. Specified treatment: around 19 received Ad26.COV2.S at low or high dose, single or two shots; roughly five received placebo; per-sample allocation not given. The investigators took samples on day 63 after the first vaccine or placebo injection. Expression of Wuhan-strain SARS-CoV-2 spike came from the Ad26 vector that formed the vaccine. The data originate from a study of Ad26.COV2.S vaccination and SARS-CoV-2 variants. The study, taken as a whole, reports: Higher spike-specific TCR breadth was found in vaccine recipients than in placebo recipients.

Unmatched junction bases numbered 13, after V lost 5 bases and J lost 12 bases. The germline CDR1 and CDR2 sequences are SGHNT and YENEEA. The CDR3 spans 14 residues. The chain couples TRBV11-3 to TRBJ2-1; TRBD1 aligns across 7 bases. This receptor was obtained from a person between 18 and 59 years old who received the Ad26.COV2.S COVID-19 vaccine or a placebo. Source: peripheral blood, taken in a trial of Ad26.COV2.S vaccine versus placebo. CDR3 residues: CASSPLRSQGTQFF. DNA of the CDR3: TGTGCCAGCAGCCCACTAAGGTCACAGGGGACGCAGTTCTTC.